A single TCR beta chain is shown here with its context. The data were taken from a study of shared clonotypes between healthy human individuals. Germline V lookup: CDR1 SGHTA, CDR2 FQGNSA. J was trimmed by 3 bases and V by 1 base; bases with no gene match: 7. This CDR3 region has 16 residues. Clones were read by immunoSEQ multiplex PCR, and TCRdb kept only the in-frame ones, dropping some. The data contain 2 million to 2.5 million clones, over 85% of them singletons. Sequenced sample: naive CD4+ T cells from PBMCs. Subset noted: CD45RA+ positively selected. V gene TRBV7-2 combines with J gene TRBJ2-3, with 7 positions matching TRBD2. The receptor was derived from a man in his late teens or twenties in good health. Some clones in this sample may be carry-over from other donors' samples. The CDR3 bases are TGTGCCAGCAGCTTAGTCGGGGGGTGGAGTACAGATACGCAGTATTTT. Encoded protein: CASSLVGGWSTDTQYF.